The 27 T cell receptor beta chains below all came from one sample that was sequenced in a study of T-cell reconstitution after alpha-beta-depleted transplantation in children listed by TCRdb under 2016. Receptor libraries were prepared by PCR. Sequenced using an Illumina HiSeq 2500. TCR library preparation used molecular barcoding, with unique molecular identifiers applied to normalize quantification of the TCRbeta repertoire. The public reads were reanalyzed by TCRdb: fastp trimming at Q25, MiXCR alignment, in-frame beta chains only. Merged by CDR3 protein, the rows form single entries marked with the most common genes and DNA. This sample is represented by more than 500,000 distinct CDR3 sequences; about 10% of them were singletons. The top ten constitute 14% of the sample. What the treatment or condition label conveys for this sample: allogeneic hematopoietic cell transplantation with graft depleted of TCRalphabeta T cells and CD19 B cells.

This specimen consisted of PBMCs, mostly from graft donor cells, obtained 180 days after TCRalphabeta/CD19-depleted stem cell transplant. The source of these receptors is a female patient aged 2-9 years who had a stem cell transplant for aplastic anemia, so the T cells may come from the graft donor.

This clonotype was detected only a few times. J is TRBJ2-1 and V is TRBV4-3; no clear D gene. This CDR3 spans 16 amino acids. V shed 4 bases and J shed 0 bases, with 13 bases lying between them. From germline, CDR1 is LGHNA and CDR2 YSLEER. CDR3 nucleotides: TGCGCCAGCAGCCGCGGCCAGAGTCTCTCCTACAATGAGCAGTTCTTC. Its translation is CASSRGQSLSYNEQFF.

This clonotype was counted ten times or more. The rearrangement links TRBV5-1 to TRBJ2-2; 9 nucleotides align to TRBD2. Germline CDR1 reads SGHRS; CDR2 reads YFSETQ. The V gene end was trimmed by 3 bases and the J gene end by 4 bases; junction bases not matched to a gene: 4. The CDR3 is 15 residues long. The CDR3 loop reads CASSSGLAVTGELFF. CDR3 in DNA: TGCGCCAGCAGCTCGGGACTAGCTGTCACCGGGGAGCTGTTTTTT.

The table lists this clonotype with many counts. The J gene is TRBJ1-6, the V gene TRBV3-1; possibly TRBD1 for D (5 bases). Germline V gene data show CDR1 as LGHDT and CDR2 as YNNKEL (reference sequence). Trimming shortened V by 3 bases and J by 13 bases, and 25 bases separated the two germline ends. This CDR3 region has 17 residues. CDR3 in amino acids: CASSHPQTGTGTSPLHF. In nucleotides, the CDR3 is TGTGCCAGCAGCCATCCTCAAACCGGGACCGGGACCTCGCCCCTCCACTTT.

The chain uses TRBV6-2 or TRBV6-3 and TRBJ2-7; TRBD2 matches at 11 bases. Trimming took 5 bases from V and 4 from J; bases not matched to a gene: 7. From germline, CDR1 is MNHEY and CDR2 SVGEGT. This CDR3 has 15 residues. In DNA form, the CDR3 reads TGTGCCAGCAGTCCACCCCTAGCGGGAGGATACGAGCAGTACTTC. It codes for CASSPPLAGGYEQYF.

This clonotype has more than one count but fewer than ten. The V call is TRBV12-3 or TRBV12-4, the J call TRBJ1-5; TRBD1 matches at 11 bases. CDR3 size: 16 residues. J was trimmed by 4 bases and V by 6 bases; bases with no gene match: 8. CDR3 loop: CASRKGQGVRNQPQHF. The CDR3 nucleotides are TGTGCCAGCAGAAAGGGACAGGGGGTTAGAAATCAGCCCCAGCATTTT.

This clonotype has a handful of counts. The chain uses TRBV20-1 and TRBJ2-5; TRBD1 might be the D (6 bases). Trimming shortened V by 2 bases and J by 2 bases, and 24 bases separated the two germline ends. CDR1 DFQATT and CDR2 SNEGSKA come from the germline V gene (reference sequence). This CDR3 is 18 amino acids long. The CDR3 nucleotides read TGCAGTGCTAGACCCCCTTTTTCTTTTTGGGGGCTTCAAGAGACCCAGTACTTC. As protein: CSARPPFSFWGLQETQYF.

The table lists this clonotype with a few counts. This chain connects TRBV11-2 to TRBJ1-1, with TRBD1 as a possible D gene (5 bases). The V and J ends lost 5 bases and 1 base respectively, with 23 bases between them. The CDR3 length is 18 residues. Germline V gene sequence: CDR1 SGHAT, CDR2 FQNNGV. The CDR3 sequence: CASSRFLPLRGKNTEAFF. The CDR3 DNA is TGTGCCAGCAGCCGATTCCTTCCCCTCCGGGGGAAGAACACTGAAGCTTTCTTT.

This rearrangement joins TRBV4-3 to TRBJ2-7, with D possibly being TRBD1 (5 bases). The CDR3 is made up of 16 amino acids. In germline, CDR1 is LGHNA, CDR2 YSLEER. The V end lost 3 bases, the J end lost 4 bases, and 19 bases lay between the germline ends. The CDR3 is CASSQEHRIRSYEQYF. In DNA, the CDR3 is TGCGCCAGCAGCCAGGAACACAGGATCAGGTCTTACGAGCAGTACTTC.

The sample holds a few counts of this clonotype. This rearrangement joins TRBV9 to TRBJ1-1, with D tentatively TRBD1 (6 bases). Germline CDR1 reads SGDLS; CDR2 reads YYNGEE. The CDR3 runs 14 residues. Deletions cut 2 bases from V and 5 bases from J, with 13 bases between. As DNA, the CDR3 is TGTGCCAGCAGCGTTGGCCGTCAGGGGACTGAAGCTTTCTTT. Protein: CASSVGRQGTEAFF.

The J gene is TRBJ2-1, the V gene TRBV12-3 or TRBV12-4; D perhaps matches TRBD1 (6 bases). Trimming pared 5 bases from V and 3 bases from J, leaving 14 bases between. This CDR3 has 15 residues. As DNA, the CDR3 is TGTGCCAGCAGTGGGGGCAGGGGCGACTACAATGAGCAGTTCTTC. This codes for CASSGGRGDYNEQFF.

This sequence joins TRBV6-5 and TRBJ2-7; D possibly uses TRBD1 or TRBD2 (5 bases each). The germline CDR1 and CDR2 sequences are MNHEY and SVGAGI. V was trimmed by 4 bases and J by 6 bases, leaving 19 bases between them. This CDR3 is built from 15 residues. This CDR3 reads CASSSAGTSALEQYF. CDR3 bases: TGTGCCAGCAGTTCCGCCGGGACCTCAGCCCTCGAGCAGTACTTC.

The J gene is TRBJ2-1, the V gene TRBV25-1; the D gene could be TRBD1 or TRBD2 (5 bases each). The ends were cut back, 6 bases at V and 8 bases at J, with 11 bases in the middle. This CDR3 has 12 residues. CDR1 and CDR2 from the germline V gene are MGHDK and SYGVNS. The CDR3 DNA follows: TGTGCCAGCAGGGGGACCCCCCATGAGCAGTTCTTC. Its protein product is CASRGTPHEQFF.

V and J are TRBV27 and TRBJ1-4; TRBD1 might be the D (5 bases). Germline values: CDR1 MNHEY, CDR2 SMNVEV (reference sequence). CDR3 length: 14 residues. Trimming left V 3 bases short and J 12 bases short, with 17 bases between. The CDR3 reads CASSFQDNLKELFF. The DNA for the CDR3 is TGTGCCAGCAGTTTCCAGGACAACCTGAAGGAACTGTTTTTT.

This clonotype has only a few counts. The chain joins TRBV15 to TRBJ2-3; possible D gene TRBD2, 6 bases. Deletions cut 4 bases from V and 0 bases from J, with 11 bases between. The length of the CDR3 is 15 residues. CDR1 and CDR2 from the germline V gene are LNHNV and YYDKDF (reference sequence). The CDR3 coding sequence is TGTGCCACCAGCATCCGCGGGGCTAGCACAGATACGCAGTATTTT. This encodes CATSIRGASTDTQYF.

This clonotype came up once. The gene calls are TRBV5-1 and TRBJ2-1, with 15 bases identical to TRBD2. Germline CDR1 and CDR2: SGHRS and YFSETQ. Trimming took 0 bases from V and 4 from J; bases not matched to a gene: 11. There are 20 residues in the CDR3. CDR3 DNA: TGCGCCAGCAGCTTGGGTTTCCCTGGACTAGCGGGAGGGACGTACAATGAGCAGTTCTTC. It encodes CASSLGFPGLAGGTYNEQFF.

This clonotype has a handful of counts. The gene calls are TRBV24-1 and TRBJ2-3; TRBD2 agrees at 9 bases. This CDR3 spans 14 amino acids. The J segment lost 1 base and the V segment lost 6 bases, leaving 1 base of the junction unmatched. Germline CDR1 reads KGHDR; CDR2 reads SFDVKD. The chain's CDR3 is CATSKRGGTDTQYF. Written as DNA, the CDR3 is TGTGCCACCAGTAAGCGGGGGGGCACAGATACGCAGTATTTT.

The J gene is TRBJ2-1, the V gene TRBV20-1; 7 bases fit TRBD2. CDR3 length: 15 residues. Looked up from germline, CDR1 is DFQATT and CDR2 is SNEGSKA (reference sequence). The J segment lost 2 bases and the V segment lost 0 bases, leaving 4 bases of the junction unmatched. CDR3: CSAREGGIAYNEQFF. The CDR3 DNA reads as TGCAGTGCTAGAGAGGGGGGGATCGCCTACAATGAGCAGTTCTTC.

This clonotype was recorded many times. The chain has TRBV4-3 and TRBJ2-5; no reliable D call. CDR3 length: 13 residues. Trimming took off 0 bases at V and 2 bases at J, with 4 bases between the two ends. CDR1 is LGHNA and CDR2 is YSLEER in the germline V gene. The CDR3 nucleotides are TGCGCCAGCAGCCAAGATAGTCAAGAGACCCAGTACTTC. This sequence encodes CASSQDSQETQYF.

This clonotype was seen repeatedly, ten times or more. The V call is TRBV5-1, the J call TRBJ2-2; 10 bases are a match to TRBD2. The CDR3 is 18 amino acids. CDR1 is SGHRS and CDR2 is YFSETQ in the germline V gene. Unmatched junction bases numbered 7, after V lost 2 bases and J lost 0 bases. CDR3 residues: CASSFPAGGPSNTGELFF. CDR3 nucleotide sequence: TGCGCCAGCAGCTTCCCAGCGGGAGGGCCCTCGAACACCGGGGAGCTGTTTTTT.

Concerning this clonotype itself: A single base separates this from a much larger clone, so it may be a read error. CDR3 bases: TGTGCCAGCAGCTCGAGGACAGGGAGCACTGAAGCTTTCTTT. It specifies CASSSRTGSTEAFF. The J gene is TRBJ1-1, the V gene TRBV7-2; 8 nucleotides line up with TRBD1. The CDR3 spans 14 residues. Germline values: CDR1 SGHTA, CDR2 FQGNSA. V lost 4 bases and J lost 4; bases outside the gene matches: 5.

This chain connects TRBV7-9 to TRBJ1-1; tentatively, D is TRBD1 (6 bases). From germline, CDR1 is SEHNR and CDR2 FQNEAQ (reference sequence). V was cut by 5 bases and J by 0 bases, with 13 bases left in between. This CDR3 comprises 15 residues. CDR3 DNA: TGTGCCAGCAGCCGAACGGGACACCTGAACACTGAAGCTTTCTTT. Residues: CASSRTGHLNTEAFF. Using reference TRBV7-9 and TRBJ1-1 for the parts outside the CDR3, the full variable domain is DTGVSQNPRHKITKRGQNVTFRCDPISEHNRLYWYRQTLGQGPEFLTYFQNEAQLEKSRLLSDRFSAERPKGSFSTLEIQRTEQGDSAMYLCASSRTGHLNTEAFFGQGTRLTVV.

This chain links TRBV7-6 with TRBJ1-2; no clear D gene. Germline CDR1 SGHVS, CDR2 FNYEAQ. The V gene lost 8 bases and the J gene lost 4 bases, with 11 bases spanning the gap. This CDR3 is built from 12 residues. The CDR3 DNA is TGTGCCAGCTCCACCCGGGGCTATGGCTACACCTTC. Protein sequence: CASSTRGYGYTF.

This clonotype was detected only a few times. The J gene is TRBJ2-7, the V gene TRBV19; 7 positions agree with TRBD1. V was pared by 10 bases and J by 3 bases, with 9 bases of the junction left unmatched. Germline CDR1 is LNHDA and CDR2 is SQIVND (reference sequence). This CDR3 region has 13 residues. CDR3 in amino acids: CATKKQGNYEQYF. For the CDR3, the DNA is TGTGCCACTAAAAAACAGGGGAACTACGAGCAGTACTTC.

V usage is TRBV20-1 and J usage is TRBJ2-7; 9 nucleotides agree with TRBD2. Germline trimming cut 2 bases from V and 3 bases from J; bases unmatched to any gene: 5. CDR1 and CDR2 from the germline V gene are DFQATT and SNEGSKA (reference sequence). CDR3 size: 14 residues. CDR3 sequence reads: CSARSRTSDYEQYF. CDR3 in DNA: TGCAGTGCTAGATCCCGGACTAGCGACTACGAGCAGTACTTC.

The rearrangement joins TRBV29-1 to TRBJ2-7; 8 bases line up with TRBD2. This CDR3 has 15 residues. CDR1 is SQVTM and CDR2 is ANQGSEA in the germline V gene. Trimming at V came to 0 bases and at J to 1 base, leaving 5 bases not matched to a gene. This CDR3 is CSVEDRLAGSYEQYF. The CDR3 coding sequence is TGCAGCGTTGAAGATCGGCTAGCGGGTTCCTACGAGCAGTACTTC.

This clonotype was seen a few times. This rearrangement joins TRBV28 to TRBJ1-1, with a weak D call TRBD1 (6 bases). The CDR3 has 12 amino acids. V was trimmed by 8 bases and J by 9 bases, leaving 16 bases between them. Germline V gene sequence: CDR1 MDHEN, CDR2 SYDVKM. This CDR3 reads CASLPSRDKAFF. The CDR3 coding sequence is TGTGCCAGCCTACCGTCCAGGGACAAAGCTTTCTTT.

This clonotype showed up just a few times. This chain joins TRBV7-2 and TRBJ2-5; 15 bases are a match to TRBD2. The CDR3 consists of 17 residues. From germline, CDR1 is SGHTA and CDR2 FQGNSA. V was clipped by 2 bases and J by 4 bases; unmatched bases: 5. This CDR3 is CASSLTSGLAGGETQYF. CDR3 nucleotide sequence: TGTGCCAGCAGCTTAACCTCGGGACTAGCGGGAGGAGAGACCCAGTACTTC.